The clone carrying this T cell receptor (beta chain) has only a few counts. Its antigen is undetermined. With 3 bases removed from V and 2 bases from J, the gap between germline ends came to 16 bases. Germline lookup yields CDR1 WSHSY and CDR2 SAAADI. The CDR3 is 16 residues long. This record belongs to a study of identical twins. Study-wide results and caveats: Cross-sectional statistical analysis, not tracking of the same donors, underpinned the conclusions.

TCRdb recomputed calls from the 5' RACE reads with MiXCR, one row per CDR3 protein. The sample has about 890,000 distinct CDR3 sequences, more than 9% seen once; the top ten hold around 1.5%. Healthy Caucasians were all of the donors. The data also belong to a second study, concerning yellow fever vaccine responses in identical twins.

The chain has TRBV10-2 and TRBJ2-5; either TRBD1 or TRBD2 may fit D (7 bases each). The source of this sequence is a woman aged 18-29 years in good health. Material: PBMCs. The DNA of the CDR3 is TGCGCCAGCAGTGAAGACAGGGAGGGATTTCAAGAGACCCAGTACTTC. Translation gives CASSEDREGFQETQYF.